One sample yielded the 31 T cell receptor beta chains listed below, sequenced in a study of cytomegalovirus exposure and HLA in healthy donors. A multiplex PCR was run with 60 Vbeta primers and 13 Jbeta primers. The data were produced by immunoSEQ multiplex PCR, yet TCRdb's version contains in-frame clones alone and is incomplete. The sample lists some 130,000 clones, around four fifths occurring once. What was sequenced was PBMCs. The origin of the receptors is a male donor in good health and CMV-seropositive.

This clone has only a few counts. This chain connects TRBV19 to TRBJ2-2; 7 nucleotides match TRBD1. This CDR3 is 17 amino acids long. The germline V gene has CDR1 LNHDA and CDR2 SQIVND (reference sequence). Germline trimming cut 10 bases from V and 6 bases from J; bases unmatched to any gene: 20. CDR3 amino acids: CATYNLGGGGYPGELFF. As DNA, the CDR3 is TGTGCCACATACAACCTAGGGGGCGGAGGTTACCCCGGGGAGCTGTTTTTT.

The rearrangement joins TRBV25-1 to TRBJ1-1, with no clear D. Germline V gene lookup returns CDR1 MGHDK and CDR2 SYGVNS. CDR3 length equals 14 residues. V lost 6 bases, J lost 0 bases, and 11 bases lay in between. CDR3 sequence: CASRRTNMNTEAFF. CDR3 DNA: TGTGCCAGCAGGCGGACTAATATGAACACTGAAGCTTTCTTT.

This clone was recorded a few times. The V gene is TRBV28, the J gene TRBJ2-3; no firm D call. V gave up 7 bases and J gave up 4 bases, with 9 bases separating them. The germline V gene has CDR1 MDHEN and CDR2 SYDVKM. The CDR3 loop spans 12 amino acids. The CDR3 DNA follows: TGTGCCAGCACTTCTAGACCAGATACGCAGTATTTT. Its translation is CASTSRPDTQYF.

This clone was recorded only once. The rearrangement uses TRBV4-2 and TRBJ1-1; D ambiguous. Trimming took 9 bases from V and 0 from J, leaving 11 bases between them. Germline assignment: CDR1 LGHNA and CDR2 YNFKEQ. The CDR3 consists of 13 residues. The CDR3 DNA sequence: TGTGCCAGTGGAGGCCTGCTGAACACTGAAGCTTTCTTT. It specifies CASGGLLNTEAFF.

The chain recombines TRBV27 with TRBJ2-3; 14 nucleotides match TRBD2. Looked up from germline, CDR1 is MNHEY and CDR2 is SMNVEV (reference sequence). Trimming cost V 4 bases and J 1 base; bases outside gene matches: 4. The CDR3 is made up of 17 amino acids. CDR3 region: CASSSPGLAGGTDTQYF. CDR3 nucleotides: TGTGCCAGCAGTTCCCCGGGACTAGCGGGGGGCACAGATACGCAGTATTTT.

This rearrangement joins TRBV20-1 to TRBJ1-1, with a tentative D call TRBD1 (5 bases). V was trimmed by 5 bases and J by 6 bases, leaving 10 bases between them. Germline V lookup: CDR1 DFQATT, CDR2 SNEGSKA (reference sequence). This CDR3 has 11 residues. The CDR3 DNA sequence: TGCAGTGCTCCTAGGGGTTCTGAAGCTTTCTTT. This gives the protein CSAPRGSEAFF.

The gene calls are TRBV13 and TRBJ2-2, with 8 nucleotides matching TRBD2. CDR1 is PRHDT, CDR2 FYEKMQ, per germline (reference sequence). The CDR3 is 14 amino acids. CDR3 amino acids: CASGEGRGTGELFF. The CDR3 nucleotides are TGTGCTAGCGGGGAGGGACGGGGCACCGGGGAGCTGTTTTTT.

The chain joins TRBV7-2 to TRBJ1-5; possible D gene TRBD1, 6 bases. V was pared by 5 bases and J by 9 bases, with 17 bases between. The germline V gene has CDR1 SGHTA and CDR2 FQGNSA. This CDR3 spans 14 amino acids. CDR3: CASSQNPGRGPQHF. In DNA form, the CDR3 reads TGTGCCAGCAGCCAAAATCCAGGCAGGGGGCCCCAGCATTTT.

The chain links TRBV4-2 to TRBJ1-3; D is unclear. CDR1 and CDR2 (germline): LGHNA, YNFKEQ. V was pared by 1 base and J by 0 bases, with 16 bases between. CDR3 size: 18 residues. The CDR3 here is CASSQAGATGTSGNTIYF. The CDR3 nucleotides read TGTGCCAGCAGCCAAGCAGGCGCCACCGGAACCTCTGGAAACACCATATATTTT.

The V and J genes are TRBV7-9 and TRBJ1-5; D remains unclear. The length of the CDR3 is 14 residues. CDR1 is SEHNR, CDR2 FQNEAQ, per germline (reference sequence). The V end lost 2 bases, the J end lost 5 bases, and 10 bases lay between the germline ends. The CDR3, as DNA: TGTGCCAGCAGCTTATCTCTGGGCGATCAGCCCCAGCATTTT. It yields the protein CASSLSLGDQPQHF.

This clone was observed once. CDR3 sequence (DNA): TGTGCCAGCATAACAGCCAGGGGCCACGAGCAGTACTTC. Its protein product is CASITARGHEQYF. V usage is TRBV28 and J usage is TRBJ2-7; perhaps TRBD1 as D (6 bases). The V gene lost 7 bases and the J gene lost 5 bases, with 15 bases spanning the gap. CDR3 length: 13 amino acids. Per the germline V gene, CDR1 is MDHEN and CDR2 is SYDVKM.

The V gene is TRBV5-4, the J gene TRBJ2-7; the match to TRBD2 covers 9 bases. Germline-derived CDR1 and CDR2 are SGHNT and YYREEE (reference sequence). V lost 0 bases and J lost 4; bases outside the gene matches: 5. The CDR3 runs to 15 residues. This CDR3 is CASSLGSGSPYEQYF. As DNA, the CDR3 is TGTGCCAGCAGCTTGGGTAGCGGGAGCCCATACGAGCAGTACTTC.

The chain links TRBV30 to TRBJ2-1; no clear D. Trimming shortened V by 1 base and J by 1 base, and 8 bases separated the two germline ends. The CDR3 length is 14 residues. Germline assignment: CDR1 GTSNPN and CDR2 SVGIG (reference sequence). CDR3 amino acids: CAWSAILSYNEQFF. CDR3 DNA sequence: TGTGCCTGGAGTGCTATCCTTTCCTACAATGAGCAGTTCTTC.

The rearrangement uses TRBV27 and TRBJ2-3; D gene unclear. The CDR3 is 15 residues long. Germline loops: CDR1 MNHEY, CDR2 SMNVEV (reference sequence). Trimming removed 3 bases from V and 3 bases from J, with 13 bases in between. Here the CDR3 reads CASSLGYQNTDTQYF. The DNA of the CDR3 is TGTGCCAGCAGTTTGGGCTACCAAAATACAGATACGCAGTATTTT.

This rearrangement joins TRBV6-1 to TRBJ1-5; D may be TRBD1 (6 bases). Trimming removed 4 bases from V and 3 bases from J, with 19 bases in between. The CDR3 sequence is 17 residues long. Germline values: CDR1 MNHNS, CDR2 SASEGT. The CDR3 DNA sequence: TGTGCCAGCAGTGTTTCCCATCGGGGGGCAGTCAATCAGCCCCAGCATTTT. As protein: CASSVSHRGAVNQPQHF.

This chain connects TRBV2 to TRBJ2-1; maybe TRBD2 (6 bases). V shed 5 bases and J shed 3 bases, with 17 bases lying between them. CDR1 is SNHLY and CDR2 is FYNNEI in the germline V gene. CDR3 length: 16 residues. As DNA, the CDR3 is TGTGCCAGCAGTATCATGAGGCGGGGTAACTACAATGAGCAGTTCTTC. Protein product: CASSIMRRGNYNEQFF. The whole variable domain, filled in from reference TRBV2 and TRBJ2-1, reads EPEVTQTPSHQVTQMGQEVILRCVPISNHLYFYWYRQILGQKVEFLVSFYNNEISEKSEIFDDQFSVERPDGSNFTLKIRSTKLEDSAMYFCASSIMRRGNYNEQFFGPGTRLTVL.

The chain uses TRBV2 and TRBJ1-5; tentatively, D is TRBD1 (5 bases). The length of the CDR3 is 13 residues. CDR1 SNHLY and CDR2 FYNNEI come from the germline V gene. The V and J ends lost 6 bases and 2 bases respectively, with 8 bases between them. In nucleotides, the CDR3 is TGTGCCAGCAGGGGGGAGGGCAATCAGCCCCAGCATTTT. Translating it yields CASRGEGNQPQHF.

This chain joins TRBV10-3 and TRBJ2-5, with no clear D. CDR3 size: 13 residues. The V end was cut by 6 bases, the J end by 1 base, with 9 bases between. The germline V gene encodes CDR1 ENHRY and CDR2 SYGVKD. CDR3 sequence reads: CAISPPLQETQYF. As DNA, the CDR3 is TGTGCCATCAGCCCCCCCCTCCAAGAGACCCAGTACTTC.

The chain carries TRBV28 and TRBJ2-7; 8 nucleotides agree with TRBD1. Trimming took 7 bases from V and 5 from J; bases not matched to a gene: 10. The CDR3 has 14 amino acids. Per the germline V gene, CDR1 is MDHEN and CDR2 is SYDVKM. The CDR3 is CASTRGDRYDEQYF. The CDR3 DNA follows: TGTGCCAGCACCCGAGGGGACAGGTACGACGAGCAGTACTTC.

The chain is built from TRBV7-2 and TRBJ1-2; 10 bases agree with TRBD1. Trimming cost V 4 bases and J 8 bases; bases outside gene matches: 7. Germline assignment: CDR1 SGHTA and CDR2 FQGNSA. The CDR3 has 14 amino acids. This chain's CDR3 is CASSYGTGVGGYTF. DNA of the CDR3: TGTGCCAGCAGCTACGGGACAGGGGTCGGGGGCTACACCTTC. Complete variable domain (other parts from reference TRBV7-2 and TRBJ1-2): GAGVSQSPSNKVTEKGKDVELRCDPISGHTALYWYRQSLGQGLEFLIYFQGNSAPDKSGLPSDRFSAERTGGSVSTLTIQRTQQEDSAVYLCASSYGTGVGGYTFGSGTRLTVV.

The chain has TRBV6-5 and TRBJ1-1; 7 bases are a match to TRBD1. Trimming took 4 bases from V and 4 from J; bases not matched to a gene: 6. This CDR3 spans 14 amino acids. Germline CDR1 MNHEY, CDR2 SVGAGI. CDR3 protein: CASSSGGFGTEAFF. The CDR3, as DNA: TGTGCCAGCAGTTCAGGGGGTTTTGGCACTGAAGCTTTCTTT.

This sequence joins TRBV7-2 and TRBJ2-1; 7 positions agree with TRBD2. The V segment lost 5 bases and the J segment 9 bases; nucleotides outside the gene matches: 19. CDR3 length: 17 residues. Germline CDR1 is SGHTA and CDR2 is FQGNSA. CDR3 protein: CASSLVRAGIRASEQFF. The CDR3 nucleotides read TGTGCCAGCAGCCTAGTGAGAGCGGGAATTCGGGCTAGTGAGCAGTTCTTC.

This clone was recorded once. The chain carries TRBV5-4 and TRBJ2-1, with D tentatively TRBD2 (5 bases). CDR3 size: 11 residues. V lost 5 bases and J 10 bases, leaving 10 bases between the germline ends. Germline lookup yields CDR1 SGHNT and CDR2 YYREEE (reference sequence). Here the CDR3 reads CASRLSGEQFF. The CDR3 nucleotides are TGTGCCAGCAGACTGTCGGGAGAGCAGTTCTTC.

This clone was detected ten times or more. This chain connects TRBV27 to TRBJ1-4; D unclear. Germline CDR1 and CDR2: MNHEY and SMNVEV (reference sequence). Trimming left V 0 bases short and J 8 bases short, with 13 bases between. CDR3 size: 15 residues. This CDR3 is CASSLSGSYGEKLFF. The CDR3 DNA follows: TGTGCCAGCAGTTTATCGGGGAGCTACGGAGAAAAACTGTTTTTT.

This clone has only one observation. The gene calls are TRBV2 and TRBJ2-5, with D maybe TRBD2 (6 bases). CDR3 length: 12 residues. The V end was cut by 2 bases, the J end by 10 bases, with 11 bases between. Germline CDR1 SNHLY, CDR2 FYNNEI. The chain's CDR3 is CASSEMGGNQYF. CDR3 in DNA: TGTGCCAGCAGTGAAATGGGCGGGAACCAGTACTTC.

This chain uses TRBV11-3 with TRBJ2-1, with 8 bases aligning to TRBD1. Germline loops: CDR1 SGHNT, CDR2 YENEEA. CDR3 length equals 14 residues. Unmatched junction bases numbered 3, after V lost 5 bases and J lost 3 bases. The DNA for the CDR3 is TGTGCCAGCAGCAACGGACAGGGCTACAATGAGCAGTTCTTC. Protein sequence: CASSNGQGYNEQFF. The entire variable domain, with the rest obtained from reference TRBV11-3 and TRBJ2-1, is as follows: EAGVVQSPRYKIIEKKQPVAFWCNPISGHNTLYWYLQNLGQGPELLIRYENEEAVDDSQLPKDRFSAERLKGVDSTLKIQPAELGDSAVYLCASSNGQGYNEQFFGPGTRLTVL.

This chain uses TRBV4-3 with TRBJ2-5, with TRBD2 as a possible D gene (6 bases). The DNA end lines up better with TRBJ2-7; the J call may be wrong. Germline V gene data show CDR1 as LGHNA and CDR2 as YSLEER. There are 14 residues in the CDR3. The CDR3: CASSQDSGPYEQYF. CDR3 DNA: TGCGCCAGCAGCCAAGATAGCGGCCCCTACGAGCAGTACTTC.

The chain carries TRBV7-2 and TRBJ2-7, with D possibly TRBD2 on 6 matching bases. This CDR3 spans 14 amino acids. With 1 base removed from V and 2 bases from J, the gap between germline ends came to 9 bases. Germline CDR1 and CDR2: SGHTA and FQGNSA. The CDR3 region has the DNA TGTGCCAGCAGCTTAGGGGGGGTTACCTACGAGCAGTACTTC. Its protein product is CASSLGGVTYEQYF.

This chain links TRBV4-3 with TRBJ1-4; D gene ambiguous. The germline V and J ends were trimmed by 0 bases and 5 bases, with 10 bases remaining between them. The CDR3 is 15 residues long. Germline V gives CDR1 LGHNA, CDR2 YSLEER. In DNA, the CDR3 is TGCGCCAGCAGCCAAGAGGCAGGCTCAAATGAAAAACTGTTTTTT. Protein product: CASSQEAGSNEKLFF.

The chain employs TRBV7-8 and TRBJ2-6; no clear D. The CDR3 has 14 residues. CDR1 is SGHVS, CDR2 FQNEAQ, per germline. Trimming took 5 bases from V and 2 from J, leaving 7 bases between them. CDR3 residues: CASSATAGANVLTF. The CDR3, as DNA: TGTGCCAGCAGCGCAACGGCTGGGGCCAACGTCCTGACTTTC. Combining the CDR3 with reference TRBV7-8 and TRBJ2-6 gives the whole variable domain GAGVSQSPRYKVAKRGQDVALRCDPISGHVSLFWYQQALGQGPEFLTYFQNEAQLDKSGLPSDRFFAERPEGSVSTLKIQRTQQEDSAVYLCASSATAGANVLTFGAGSRLTVL.

The sample holds a few counts of this clone. The chain has TRBV30 and TRBJ1-1; possible D gene TRBD1, 5 bases. Germline-derived CDR1 and CDR2 are GTSNPN and SVGIG (reference sequence). This CDR3 is built from 12 residues. Trimming removed 0 bases at V and 8 bases at J, with 10 bases between. The CDR3 spells CAWSVGRVEAFF. In DNA form, the CDR3 reads TGTGCCTGGAGTGTGGGCAGGGTGGAAGCTTTCTTT.